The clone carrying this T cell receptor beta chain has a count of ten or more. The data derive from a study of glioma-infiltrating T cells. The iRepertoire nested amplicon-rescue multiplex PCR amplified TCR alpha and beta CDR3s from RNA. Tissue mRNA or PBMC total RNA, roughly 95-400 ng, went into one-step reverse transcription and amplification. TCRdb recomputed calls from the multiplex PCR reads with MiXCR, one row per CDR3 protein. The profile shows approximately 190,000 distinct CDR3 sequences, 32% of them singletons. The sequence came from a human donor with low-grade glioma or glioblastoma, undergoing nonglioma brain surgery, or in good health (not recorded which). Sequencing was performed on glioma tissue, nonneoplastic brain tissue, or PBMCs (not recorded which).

Here the CDR3 reads CSVPDRDPDTQYF. CDR3 nucleotides: TGCAGCGTCCCGGACAGGGACCCAGATACGCAGTATTTT. The V gene is TRBV29-1, the J gene TRBJ2-3; TRBD1 matches 8 bases. The CDR3 consists of 13 residues. V dropped 6 bases and J dropped 4; count of bases not matched to a gene: 6. Looked up from germline, CDR1 is SQVTM and CDR2 is ANQGSEA.